The following is a T cell receptor (beta chain) sequence with its context. This sample is part of a study of control samples from healthy donors and cancer patients. Sequencing used immunoSEQ multiplex PCR; TCRdb keeps in-frame clones, though not all of them. The sample includes 200,000 to 250,000 clones, 85% to 95% seen only once; the top ten take approximately 1.5%. Germline V gene lookup returns CDR1 LNHDA and CDR2 SQIVND (reference sequence). V lost 4 bases and J lost 6, with 11 bases in between. There are 13 residues in the CDR3. This clonotype originated in a man aged 50 to 60 in good health. The rearrangement uses TRBV19 and TRBJ2-3; possibly TRBD1 or TRBD2 for D (5 bases each). The sequencing sample was made of blood. CDR3 DNA: TGTGCCAGTAGTAATCTCGGGACCGATACGCAGTATTTT. As protein: CASSNLGTDTQYF.